This T cell receptor (beta chain) appears in the sequencing data of a study of T-cell reconstitution after alpha-beta-depleted transplantation in children. A library of TCRbeta sequences, prepared with unique molecular identifiers, was generated. One entry per CDR3 protein results from TCRdb running MiXCR on the PCR reads. The data hold hundreds of thousands of distinct CDR3 sequences, with about a tenth observed a single time. Unmatched junction bases numbered 8, after V lost 5 bases and J lost 4 bases. This CDR3 comprises 15 residues. CDR1 and CDR2 (germline): SGHNT, YYREEE (reference sequence). There are many counts of this clonotype. Its antigen remains unknown. Study observations and caveats: After transplant, at about two months, alpha-beta T cells were reportedly derived from several hundred expanded graft clones. Surviving recipient T cells and thymic progenitors accounted for the high day-60 TCRbeta diversity observed in some patients. T-cell counts and diversity at one year following transplant were attributed mainly to newly produced T cells.

This material consisted of PBMCs, taken before TCRalphabeta/CD19-depleted stem cell transplant. The J gene is TRBJ2-1, the V gene TRBV5-4; TRBD1 agrees at 8 bases. The receptor comes from a boy younger than two with acute myeloid leukemia, due to receive a stem cell transplant. The CDR3 is CASSTGQVRYNEQFF. The CDR3 bases are TGTGCCAGCAGTACGGGACAGGTCAGGTACAATGAGCAGTTCTTC.